The clone carrying this T cell receptor (beta chain) was found many times. From roughly 400 ng of RNA, a library with molecular barcoded alpha/delta and beta/gamma adaptors was made. MiXCR, applied by TCRdb to the reads, yields one record per CDR3 protein. The table includes 5,000 to 6,500 distinct CDR3 sequences, less than 25% detected once. This sample is part of a study of read filtering for tumor transcriptome and immune sequencing. J lost 3 bases, V lost 11 bases, and 4 bases had no gene match. The CDR3 totals 12 residues. Germline assignment: CDR1 KGHDR and CDR2 SFDVKD. Sequencing used a population of CD138-negative cells sorted from bone marrow. The TCR comes from a donor at least 40 years old with multiple myeloma. The rearrangement joins TRBV24-1 to TRBJ1-2, with TRBD1 matching 8 bases. Written as DNA, the CDR3 is TGTGCCAAAAAGGACAGGGACTATGGCTACACCTTC. Translation gives CAKKDRDYGYTF.